This TCR beta chain was retrieved from a study of blood T cell repertoires in COVID-19. In germline, CDR1 is SQVTM, CDR2 ANQGSEA. V lost 1 base, J lost 7 bases, and 10 bases stayed unmatched. This CDR3 has 14 residues. Profiling relied on immunoSEQ multiplex PCR, and the TCRdb table lists in-frame clones only, not all of them. The sample lists some 80,000 clones; under 90% were seen once. This clone was seen once. The rearrangement uses TRBV29-1 and TRBJ2-7; 7 nucleotides align to TRBD1. Material: peripheral blood. This TCR was recovered from a human donor in a cohort sampled during active COVID-19. This CDR3 reads CSVEVVGTVGEQYF. The CDR3 DNA reads TGCAGCGTTGAAGTCGTAGGGACAGTCGGGGAGCAGTACTTC.